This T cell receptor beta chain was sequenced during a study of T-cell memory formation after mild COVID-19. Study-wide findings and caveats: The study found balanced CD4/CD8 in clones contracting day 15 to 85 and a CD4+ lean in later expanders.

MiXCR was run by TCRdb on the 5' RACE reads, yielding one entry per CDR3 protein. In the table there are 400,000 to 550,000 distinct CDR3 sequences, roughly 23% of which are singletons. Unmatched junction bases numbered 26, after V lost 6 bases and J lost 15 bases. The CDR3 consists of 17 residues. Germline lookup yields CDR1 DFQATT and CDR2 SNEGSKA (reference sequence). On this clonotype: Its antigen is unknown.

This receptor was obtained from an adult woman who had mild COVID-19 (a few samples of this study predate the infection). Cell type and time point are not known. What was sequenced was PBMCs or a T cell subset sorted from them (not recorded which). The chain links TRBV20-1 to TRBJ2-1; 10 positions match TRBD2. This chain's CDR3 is CSASPPRTSGRVNRRFF. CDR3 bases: TGCAGTGCCTCCCCCCCCAGGACTAGCGGTCGGGTCAATAGGCGGTTCTTC.